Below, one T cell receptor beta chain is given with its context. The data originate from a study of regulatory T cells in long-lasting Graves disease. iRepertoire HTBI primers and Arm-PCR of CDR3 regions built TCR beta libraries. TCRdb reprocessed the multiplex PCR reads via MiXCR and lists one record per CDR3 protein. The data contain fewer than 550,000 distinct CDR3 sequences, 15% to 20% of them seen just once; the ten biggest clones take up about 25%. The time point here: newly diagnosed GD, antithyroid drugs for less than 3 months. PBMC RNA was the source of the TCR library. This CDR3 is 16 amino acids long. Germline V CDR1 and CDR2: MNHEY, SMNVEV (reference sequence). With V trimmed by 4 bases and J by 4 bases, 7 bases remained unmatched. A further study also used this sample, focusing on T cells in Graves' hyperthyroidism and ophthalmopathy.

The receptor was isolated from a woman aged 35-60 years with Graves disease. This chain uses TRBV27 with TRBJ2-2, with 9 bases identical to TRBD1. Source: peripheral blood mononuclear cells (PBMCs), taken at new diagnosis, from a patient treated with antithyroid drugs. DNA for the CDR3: TGTGCCAGCAGTTCATACAGGGGGCGCGGCACCGGGGAGCTGTTTTTT. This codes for CASSSYRGRGTGELFF.